The sequence of this TCR beta chain was determined in a study of control samples from healthy donors and cancer patients. This table comes from immunoSEQ multiplex PCR, and its TCRdb copy is limited to in-frame clones, with some not included. This sample has about 160,000 clones, with roughly nine tenths found just once. With 2 bases removed from V and 5 bases from J, the gap between germline ends came to 10 bases. The germline CDR1 and CDR2 sequences are MDHEN and SYDVKM. This CDR3 is built from 13 residues. Material: blood. This chain links TRBV28 with TRBJ2-7; possible D gene TRBD1, 5 bases. The sequence was collected from a woman in her twenties or thirties in good health. CDR3 nucleotide sequence: TGTGCCAGCAGTTTAAGGGGCGCGCACGAGCAGTACTTC. Translating it yields CASSLRGAHEQYF.